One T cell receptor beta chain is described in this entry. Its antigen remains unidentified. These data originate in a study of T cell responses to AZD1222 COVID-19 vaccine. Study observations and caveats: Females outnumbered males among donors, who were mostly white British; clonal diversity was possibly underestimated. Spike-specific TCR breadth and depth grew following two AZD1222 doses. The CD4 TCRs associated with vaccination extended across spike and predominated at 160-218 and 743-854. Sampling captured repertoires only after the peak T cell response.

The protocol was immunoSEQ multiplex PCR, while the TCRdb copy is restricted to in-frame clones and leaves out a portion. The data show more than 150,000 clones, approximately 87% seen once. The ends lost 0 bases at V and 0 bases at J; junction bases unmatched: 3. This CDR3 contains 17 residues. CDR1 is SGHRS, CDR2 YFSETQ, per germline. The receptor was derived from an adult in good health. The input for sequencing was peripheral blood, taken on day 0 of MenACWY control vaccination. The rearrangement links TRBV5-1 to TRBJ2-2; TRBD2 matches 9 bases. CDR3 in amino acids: CASSLVSGGTNTGELFF. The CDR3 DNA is TGCGCCAGCAGCTTGGTTAGCGGGGGAACGAACACCGGGGAGCTGTTTTTT.